Below, one TCR beta chain is given with its context. Its antigen is as yet unknown. The sample belongs to a study of T cell responses to AZD1222 COVID-19 vaccine. Study observations and caveats: The study identified only six AZD1222 recipients as seropositive at baseline.

Measured with immunoSEQ multiplex PCR; TCRdb has only the in-frame clones, and not every one. The sample has about 130,000 clones, over 90% seen once. The V gene lost 2 bases and the J gene lost 2 bases, with 13 bases spanning the gap. In germline, CDR1 is MGHRA, CDR2 YSYEKL. There are 15 residues in the CDR3. The receptor was derived from an adult in good health. The chain carries TRBV4-1 and TRBJ2-7; no clear D. Specimen: peripheral blood, collected on day 0 of AZD1222 vaccination. CDR3 sequence (DNA): TGCGCCAGCAGCCAATTGGTACGATCGGCCTACGAGCAGTACTTC. It encodes CASSQLVRSAYEQYF.